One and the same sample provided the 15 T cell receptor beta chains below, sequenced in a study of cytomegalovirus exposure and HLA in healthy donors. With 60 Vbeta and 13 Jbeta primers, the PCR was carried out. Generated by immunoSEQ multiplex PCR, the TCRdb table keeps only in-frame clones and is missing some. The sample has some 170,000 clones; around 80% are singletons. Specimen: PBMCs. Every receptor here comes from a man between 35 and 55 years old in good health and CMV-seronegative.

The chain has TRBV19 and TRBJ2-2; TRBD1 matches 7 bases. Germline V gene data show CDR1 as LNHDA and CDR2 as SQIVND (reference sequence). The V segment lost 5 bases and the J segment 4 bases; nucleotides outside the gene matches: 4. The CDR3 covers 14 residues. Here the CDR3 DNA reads TGTGCCAGTAGTCAAACAGGGGCCACCGGGGAGCTGTTTTTT. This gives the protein CASSQTGATGELFF. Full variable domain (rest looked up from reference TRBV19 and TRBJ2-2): DGGITQSPKYLFRKEGQNVTLSCEQNLNHDAMYWYRQDPGQGLRLIYYSQIVNDFQKGDIAEGYSVSREKKESFPLTVTSAQKNPTAFYLCASSQTGATGELFFGEGSRLTVL.

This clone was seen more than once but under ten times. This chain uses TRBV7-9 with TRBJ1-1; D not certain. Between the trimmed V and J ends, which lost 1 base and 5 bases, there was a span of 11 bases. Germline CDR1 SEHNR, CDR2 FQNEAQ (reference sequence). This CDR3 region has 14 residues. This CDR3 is CASSLEAEVTEAFF. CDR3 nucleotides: TGTGCCAGCAGCTTAGAGGCTGAGGTGACTGAAGCTTTCTTT.

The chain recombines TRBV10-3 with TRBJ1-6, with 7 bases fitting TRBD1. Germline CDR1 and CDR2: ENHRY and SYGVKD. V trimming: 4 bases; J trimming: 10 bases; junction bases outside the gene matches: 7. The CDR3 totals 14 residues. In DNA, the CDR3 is TGTGCCATCAGTGCCGGGACAGATCGATCACCCCTCCACTTT. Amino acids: CAISAGTDRSPLHF.

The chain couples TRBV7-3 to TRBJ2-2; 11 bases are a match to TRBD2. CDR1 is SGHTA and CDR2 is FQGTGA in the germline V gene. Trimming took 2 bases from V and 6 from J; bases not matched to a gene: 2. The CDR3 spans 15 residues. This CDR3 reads CASSLGTSGSGELFF. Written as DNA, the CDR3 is TGTGCCAGCAGCTTAGGGACTAGCGGATCCGGGGAGCTGTTTTTT.

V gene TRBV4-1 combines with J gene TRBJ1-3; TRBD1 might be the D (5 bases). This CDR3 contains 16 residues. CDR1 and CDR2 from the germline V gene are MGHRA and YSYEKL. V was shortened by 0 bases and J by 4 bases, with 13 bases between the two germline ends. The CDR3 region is CASSQEVWGGGNTIYF. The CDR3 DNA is TGCGCCAGCAGCCAAGAGGTCTGGGGGGGAGGAAACACCATATATTTT.

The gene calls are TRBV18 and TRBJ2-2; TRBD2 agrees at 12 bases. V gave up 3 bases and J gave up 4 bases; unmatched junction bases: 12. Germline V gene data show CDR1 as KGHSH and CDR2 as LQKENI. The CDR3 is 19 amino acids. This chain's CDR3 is CASSPLRLAGARPTGELFF. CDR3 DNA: TGTGCCAGCTCACCGCTAAGACTAGCGGGGGCCCGACCCACCGGGGAGCTGTTTTTT.

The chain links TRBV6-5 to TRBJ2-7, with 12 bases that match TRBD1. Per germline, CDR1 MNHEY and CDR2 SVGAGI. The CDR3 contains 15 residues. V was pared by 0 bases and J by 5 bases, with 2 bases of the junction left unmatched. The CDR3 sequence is CASSYSGTGGDEQYF. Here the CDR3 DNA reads TGTGCCAGCAGTTACTCTGGGACAGGGGGCGACGAGCAGTACTTC.

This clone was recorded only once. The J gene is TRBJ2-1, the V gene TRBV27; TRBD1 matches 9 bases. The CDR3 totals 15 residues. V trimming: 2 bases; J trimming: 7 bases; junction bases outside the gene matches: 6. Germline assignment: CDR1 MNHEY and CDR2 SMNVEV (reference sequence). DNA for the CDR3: TGTGCCAGCAGTTTAGCGGGACAGGGCCCGAATGAGCAGTTCTTC. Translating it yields CASSLAGQGPNEQFF.

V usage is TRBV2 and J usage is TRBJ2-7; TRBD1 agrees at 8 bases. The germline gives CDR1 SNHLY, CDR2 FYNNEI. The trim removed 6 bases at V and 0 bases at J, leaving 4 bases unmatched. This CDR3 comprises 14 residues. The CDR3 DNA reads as TGTGCCAGCAGGGGACAGGCGAACTCCTACGAGCAGTACTTC. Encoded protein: CASRGQANSYEQYF.

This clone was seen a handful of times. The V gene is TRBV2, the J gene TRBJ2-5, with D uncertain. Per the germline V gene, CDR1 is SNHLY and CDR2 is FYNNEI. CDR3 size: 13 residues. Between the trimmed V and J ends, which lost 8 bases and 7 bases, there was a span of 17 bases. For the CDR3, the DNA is TGTGCCAGCGAGTCTCTCACCCCGTCGACCCAGTACTTC. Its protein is CASESLTPSTQYF.

The CDR3 DNA sequence: TGTGCCAGCAGCCACGGTGGGGCTGCCGGGAATGAGCAGTTCTTC. This codes for CASSHGGAAGNEQFF. The chain couples TRBV14 to TRBJ2-1; D possibly corresponds to TRBD1 (5 bases). The CDR3 is 15 residues long. Germline lookup yields CDR1 SGHDN and CDR2 FVKESK. With 3 bases removed from V and 7 bases from J, the gap between germline ends came to 16 bases.

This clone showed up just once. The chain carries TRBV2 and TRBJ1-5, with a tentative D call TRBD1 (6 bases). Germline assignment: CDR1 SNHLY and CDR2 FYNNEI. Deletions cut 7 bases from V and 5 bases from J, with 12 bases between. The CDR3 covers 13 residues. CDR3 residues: CASTLSGDQPQHF. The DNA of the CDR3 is TGTGCCAGCACCTTATCAGGGGATCAGCCCCAGCATTTT.

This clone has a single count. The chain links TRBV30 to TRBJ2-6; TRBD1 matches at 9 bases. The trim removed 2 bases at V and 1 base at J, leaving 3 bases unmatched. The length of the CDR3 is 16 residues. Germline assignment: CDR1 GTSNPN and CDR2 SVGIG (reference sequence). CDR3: CAWSRDRGSGANVLTF. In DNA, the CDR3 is TGTGCCTGGAGTCGCGACAGGGGGTCTGGGGCCAACGTCCTGACTTTC.

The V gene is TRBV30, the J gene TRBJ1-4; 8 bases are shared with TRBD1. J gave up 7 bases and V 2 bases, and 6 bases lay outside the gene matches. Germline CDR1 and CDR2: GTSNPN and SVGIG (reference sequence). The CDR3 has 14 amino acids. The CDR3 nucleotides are TGTGCCTGGAGTTTCGAGACAGGGGTTGAAAAACTGTTTTTT. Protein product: CAWSFETGVEKLFF.

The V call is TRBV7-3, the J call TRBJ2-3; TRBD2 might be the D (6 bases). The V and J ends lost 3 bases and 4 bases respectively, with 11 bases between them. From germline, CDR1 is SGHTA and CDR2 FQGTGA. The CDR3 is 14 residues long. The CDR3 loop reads CASSLGGSSDTQYF. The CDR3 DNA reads TGTGCCAGCAGCTTGGGGGGATCGTCAGATACGCAGTATTTT.